The 10 T cell receptor beta chains below all came from one sample that was sequenced in a study of shared clonotypes between healthy human individuals. Method: immunoSEQ multiplex PCR; TCRdb's copy keeps in-frame clones and lacks some. The sample consists of 500,000 or so clones, 90% to 97% of them appearing once. The sequencing sample was made of naive CD4+ T cells sorted from blood. As for subset: CD45RA+ positively selected. These receptors all stem from a woman aged 25 to 39 in good health.

The J gene is TRBJ1-4, the V gene TRBV6-6, with D perhaps TRBD1 (5 bases). V was clipped by 7 bases and J by 8 bases, with 14 bases between them. This CDR3 region has 13 residues. The germline CDR1 and CDR2 sequences are MNHNY and SVGAGI (reference sequence). As DNA, the CDR3 is TGTGCCAGCATGGAGGCAGGGAAAGAAAAACTGTTTTTT. Translated, it gives CASMEAGKEKLFF.

The chain uses TRBV28 and TRBJ1-2; 10 bases are a match to TRBD1. The ends lost 4 bases at V and 4 bases at J; junction bases unmatched: 6. Germline V gene data show CDR1 as MDHEN and CDR2 as SYDVKM. The CDR3 covers 15 residues. This CDR3 is CASSSPGQGSYGYTF. CDR3 nucleotides: TGTGCCAGCAGTTCTCCGGGACAGGGGTCCTATGGCTACACCTTC.

V is TRBV4-1 and J is TRBJ1-4; D unclear. The CDR3 covers 16 residues. CDR1 and CDR2 from the germline V gene are MGHRA and YSYEKL. V was shortened by 1 base and J by 2 bases, with 11 bases between the two germline ends. The chain's CDR3 is CASSQVGFGTNEKLFF. In nucleotides, the CDR3 is TGCGCCAGCAGCCAAGTCGGGTTTGGGACTAATGAAAAACTGTTTTTT.

This rearrangement joins TRBV6-5 to TRBJ2-1; 9 bases align to TRBD1. The ends lost 6 bases at V and 3 bases at J; junction bases unmatched: 3. There are 14 residues in the CDR3. Germline-derived CDR1 and CDR2 are MNHEY and SVGAGI. The CDR3 sequence: CASRLTGGYNEQFF. In nucleotides, the CDR3 is TGTGCCAGCAGATTGACAGGGGGCTACAATGAGCAGTTCTTC.

Details on this clone: Other DNA variants within this sample encode the same CDR3. This chain links TRBV20-1 with TRBJ2-7; D possibly corresponds to TRBD2 (5 bases). The germline V gene encodes CDR1 DFQATT and CDR2 SNEGSKA (reference sequence). The ends were cut back, 3 bases at V and 5 bases at J, with 8 bases in the middle. This CDR3 comprises 11 residues. In nucleotides, the CDR3 is TGCAGTGCTAGTCGGAGGAACGAGCAGTACTTC. Protein product: CSASRRNEQYF.

The chain couples TRBV27 to TRBJ1-5; the match to TRBD1 covers 8 bases. Losses at the gene ends were 4 bases for V and 0 bases for J; bases not matched to a gene: 11. CDR3 length equals 18 residues. Germline CDR1 is MNHEY and CDR2 is SMNVEV (reference sequence). CDR3 nucleotide sequence: TGTGCCAGCAGTTCAGGACAGGGCCCCCCTTTTAGCAATCAGCCCCAGCATTTT. Translating it yields CASSSGQGPPFSNQPQHF.

CDR3 DNA sequence: TGTGCCAGCAGCTTATCTCGGCAGGGGAATTCACCCCTCCACTTT. Its translation: CASSLSRQGNSPLHF. The chain has TRBV7-9 and TRBJ1-6; D is perhaps TRBD1 (6 bases). CDR1 SEHNR and CDR2 FQNEAQ come from the germline V gene (reference sequence). CDR3 length: 15 amino acids. The V end lost 2 bases, the J end lost 7 bases, and 12 bases lay between the germline ends.

The chain links TRBV28 to TRBJ1-2, with unresolved D. V dropped 4 bases and J dropped 8 bases, with 14 bases sitting between them. Germline V gene data show CDR1 as MDHEN and CDR2 as SYDVKM. The CDR3 is 13 residues long. Here the CDR3 reads CASSSQRIMGYTF. The CDR3 DNA reads as TGTGCCAGCAGTTCCCAAAGAATTATGGGCTACACCTTC.

The chain links TRBV5-1 to TRBJ2-1; D is tentatively TRBD1 or TRBD2 (5 bases each). This CDR3 has 14 amino acids. The germline V gene encodes CDR1 SGHRS and CDR2 YFSETQ. V was shortened by 6 bases and J by 4 bases, with 14 bases between the two germline ends. The CDR3 region is CASTPTGRYNEQFF. The CDR3 DNA reads TGCGCCAGCACGCCCACGGGACGGTACAATGAGCAGTTCTTC. Full variable domain (rest looked up from reference TRBV5-1 and TRBJ2-1): KAGVTQTPRYLIKTRGQQVTLSCSPISGHRSVSWYQQTPGQGLQFLFEYFSETQRNKGNFPGRFSGRQFSNSRSEMNVSTLELGDSALYLCASTPTGRYNEQFFGPGTRLTVL.

The rearrangement uses TRBV28 and TRBJ1-2; TRBD1 might be the D (6 bases). From germline, CDR1 is MDHEN and CDR2 SYDVKM. The CDR3 spans 14 residues. The V end lost 5 bases, the J end lost 7 bases, and 17 bases lay between the germline ends. The CDR3 sequence: CASSPNRDRRGYTF. The CDR3 DNA reads as TGTGCCAGCAGTCCAAACAGGGATCGTCGTGGCTACACCTTC.